This T cell receptor beta chain was profiled in a study of blood T cells in healthy people across ages (dated by TCRdb to the mid-2010s). As for the study more broadly: Template switching captured roughly one uniquely barcoded TCR beta cDNA molecule per two T cells in model experiments. The donors were split into four age groups: young (average about 15 years), middle-aged (39), aged (62) and long-lived (about 74). The study measured age-related changes in TCR beta repertoire diversity using deep sequencing normalized with unique cDNA molecular identifiers. Two additional independent replicas of 1 million unique cDNA reads from the same blood draw were analyzed for two donors (one aged 18 to 30 and one aged 80 or older).

This clonotype was seen a handful of times. Its antigen has not been determined. Base qualities are not at hand, and no much larger clone is one base apart. The 39 donors, aged about 6 to 95 years, were systemically healthy Caucasian individuals from Russia. Each donor gave approximately 9.4 milliliters of peripheral blood, drawn into EDTA-treated Vacutainer tubes. Ficoll-Paque density-gradient centrifugation was used to isolate PBMCs, with at least 6.5 million per sample. Trizol reagent was used to extract total RNA from the PBMCs, yielding at least 5.5 micrograms per sample. The percentages of naive CD45RAhigh/CD27high T cells were determined by flow cytometry on a PBMC aliquot from every donor. Study-wide findings and limitations: As age increased, observed TCR beta diversity per million T cells dropped in a roughly linear way, and a significant reduction was already evident by age 40. Compared with the aged group, the long-lived group had more naive CD4+ T cells, fewer expanded clones and increased TCR diversity, a pattern suggesting age selection. Estimates of total diversity based on one million sequenced T cells were considered lower bounds and underestimates. Because profiling used bulk unsorted PBMCs, naive and antigen-experienced compartments could not be compared conclusively. Observed TCR beta diversity correlated strongly with the percentage of naive T cells measured by flow cytometry. Because donor CMV infection status was unknown, age-related changes in expanded clonotypes were potentially confounded.

The receptor library was made with 5' RACE. The instrument was an Illumina HiSeq 2500. A second PCR of about 7 to 12 cycles was run with a J-beta primer mix and a sample-barcoded 5' primer. A template-switch 5' adaptor carrying 12 random nucleotides introduced a unique molecular identifier onto each TCR beta cDNA molecule. Each sample yielded at least 2.5 million CDR3-containing paired-end reads. The Mint cDNA synthesis kit, primed by a TRBC-specific oligonucleotide, was used to synthesize first-strand cDNA from all RNA. All cDNA was treated with uracil-DNA glycosylase and then went through a first 18-cycle PCR with the universal primers M1SS and BC2_uni_R. Per the source publication's procedure: Normalization of each sample was performed by random selection of 1 million high-quality reads, each carrying a distinct molecular identifier. Instead of being binned into consensus sequences, reads that shared molecular identifiers were thrown out. CDR3 identification, clonotype clustering and error correction used MiTCR with a Q25 quality threshold and the strictest error-elimination algorithm. A nonparametric unseen species model using Euler transformation provided a lower-bound estimate of total TCR beta diversity. TCRdb trimmed public reads at Q25 via fastp, called clones via MiXCR and kept in-frame beta chains. Each entry is one CDR3 protein sequence, shown with its most common DNA and genes. The V and J calls were not made by the authors but by TCRdb's processing. Across this sample there are roughly 700,000 distinct CDR3 sequences, with roughly 25% seen only once. More than 8% of the sample belongs to the ten largest clones.

Its CDR3 holds 13 amino acids, cysteine through phenylalanine. The entry retains the CDR3 DNA only, 39 bases that are in frame from base 1. CDR1 and CDR2 were assigned from the germline V gene (reference sequence) as SEHNR and FQNEAQ. V is shortened by 5 bases, J by 8 bases, and the region joining them spans 15 bases. These sequences were also reported in another study, on T cells of mothers and their children. The second investigation adds: Donors were nine systemically healthy Caucasian individuals: three mothers and their six children. cDNA synthesis used all of the extracted RNA, with roughly 1.5 ug of RNA in each 15 ul reaction. In the second PCR, the M1S primer introduced both the sample barcodes and 2-4 random nucleotides. More than 8.5 million TCR beta CDR3 reads were obtained from each mother, and about 3 million reads were obtained from each child. In both related and unrelated pairs, thymic selection shapes the output of TCR recombination in a similar way, with inherited differences having only a minor effect. Normalized repertoire overlap was always slightly but never significantly higher in related than unrelated mother-child pairs. With a sensitivity of approximately 93 clones per million clonotypes, no persistent microchimeric T cell clones were detected. In the study, deep NGS was used to compare the TCR beta repertoires of mothers and children, and features distinguishing related mother-child pairs from unrelated individuals were sought. On average, the children were approximately 11 +/- 4 years old, while the mothers were about 38 +/- 4 years old. Libraries were sequenced on Illumina HiSeq 2000 with 100+100 nt paired-end reads after adapter ligation with NEBNext reagents. To prevent cross-contamination, the mother and child libraries were prepared one month apart and sequenced in separate runs. For each donor, between about 450,000 and 2,300,000 distinct TCR beta clonotypes were identified. Naive TCR beta clonotypes were estimated from low-frequency clonotypes matched to each donor's FACS-determined naive share, without sorting.

The source material was blood. The sequence is built from TRBV7-9 and TRBJ1-2; the D gene assignment is ambiguous. The source is a boy between 5 and 17 years old in good health. The CDR3 protein sequence reads: CASSPIMTEGYTF. The nucleotide sequence reads TGTGCCAGCAGCCCAATCATGACGGAAGGCTACACCTTC.